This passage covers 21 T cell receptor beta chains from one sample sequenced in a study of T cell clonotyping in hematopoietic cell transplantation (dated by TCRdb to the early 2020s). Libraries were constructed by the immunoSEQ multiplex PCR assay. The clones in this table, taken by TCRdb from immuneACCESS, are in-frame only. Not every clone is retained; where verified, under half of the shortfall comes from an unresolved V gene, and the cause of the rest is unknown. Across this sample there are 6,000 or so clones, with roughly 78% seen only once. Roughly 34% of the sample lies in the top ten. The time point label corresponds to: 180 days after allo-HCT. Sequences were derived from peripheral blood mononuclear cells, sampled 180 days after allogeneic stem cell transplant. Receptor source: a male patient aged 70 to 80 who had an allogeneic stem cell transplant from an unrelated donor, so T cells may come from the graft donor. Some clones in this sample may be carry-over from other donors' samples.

The CDR3: CASSKSLVYEQYF. The DNA for the CDR3 is TGTGCCAGCAGTAAATCCCTAGTCTACGAGCAGTACTTC. The chain couples TRBV6-5 to TRBJ2-7; unclear D gene. The germline CDR1 and CDR2 sequences are MNHEY and SVGAGI. CDR3 length: 13 residues. The V end was cut by 5 bases, the J end by 3 bases, with 11 bases between.

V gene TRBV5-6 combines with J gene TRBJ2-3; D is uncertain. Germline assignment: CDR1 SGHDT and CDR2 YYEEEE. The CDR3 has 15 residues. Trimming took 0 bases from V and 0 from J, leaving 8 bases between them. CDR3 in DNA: TGTGCCAGCAGCTTGGGGGGAATGAGCACAGATACGCAGTATTTT. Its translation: CASSLGGMSTDTQYF.

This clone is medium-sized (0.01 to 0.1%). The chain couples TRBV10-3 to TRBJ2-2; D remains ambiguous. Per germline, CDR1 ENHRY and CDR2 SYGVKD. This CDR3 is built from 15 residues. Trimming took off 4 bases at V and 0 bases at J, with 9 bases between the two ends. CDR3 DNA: TGTGCCATCAGTGCCGACGGAGCGAACACCGGGGAGCTGTTTTTT. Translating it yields CAISADGANTGELFF.

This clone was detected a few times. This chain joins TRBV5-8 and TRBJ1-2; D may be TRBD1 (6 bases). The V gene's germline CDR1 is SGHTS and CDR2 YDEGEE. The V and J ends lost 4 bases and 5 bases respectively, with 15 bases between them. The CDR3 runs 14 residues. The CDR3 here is CASSTVQGVYGYTF. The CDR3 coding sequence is TGTGCCAGCAGCACAGTACAGGGAGTATATGGCTACACCTTC.

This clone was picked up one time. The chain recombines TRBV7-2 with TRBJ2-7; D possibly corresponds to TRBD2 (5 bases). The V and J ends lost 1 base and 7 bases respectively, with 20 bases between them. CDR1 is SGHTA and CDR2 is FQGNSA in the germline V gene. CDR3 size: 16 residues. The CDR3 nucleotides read TGTGCCAGCAGCTTAGTCAGTCTAGGGAGAGCAAATGAGCAGTACTTC. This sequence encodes CASSLVSLGRANEQYF. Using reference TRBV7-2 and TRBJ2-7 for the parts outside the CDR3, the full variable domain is GAGVSQSPSNKVTEKGKDVELRCDPISGHTALYWYRQSLGQGLEFLIYFQGNSAPDKSGLPSDRFSAERTGGSVSTLTIQRTQQEDSAVYLCASSLVSLGRANEQYFGPGTRLTVT.

The CDR3: CASSPIIGGAPDTQYF. The CDR3 DNA follows: TGTGCCAGCAGCCCGATAATAGGGGGCGCACCGGATACGCAGTATTTT. This chain uses TRBV5-4 with TRBJ2-3, with 7 positions matching TRBD1. The CDR3 runs 16 residues. With V trimmed by 4 bases and J by 6 bases, 14 bases remained unmatched. CDR1 and CDR2 (germline): SGHNT, YYREEE (reference sequence).

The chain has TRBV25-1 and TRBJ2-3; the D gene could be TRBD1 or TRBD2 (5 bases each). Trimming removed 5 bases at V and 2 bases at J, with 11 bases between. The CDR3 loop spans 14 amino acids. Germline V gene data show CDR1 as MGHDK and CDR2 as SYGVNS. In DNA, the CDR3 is TGTGCCAGCAGTCGCAGGGAGAACACAGATACGCAGTATTTT. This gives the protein CASSRRENTDTQYF. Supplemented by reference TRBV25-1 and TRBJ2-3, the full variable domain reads EADIYQTPRYLVIGTGKKITLECSQTMGHDKMYWYQQDPGMELHLIHYSYGVNSTEKGDLSSESTVSRIRTEHFPLTLESARPSHTSQYLCASSRRENTDTQYFGPGTRLTVL.

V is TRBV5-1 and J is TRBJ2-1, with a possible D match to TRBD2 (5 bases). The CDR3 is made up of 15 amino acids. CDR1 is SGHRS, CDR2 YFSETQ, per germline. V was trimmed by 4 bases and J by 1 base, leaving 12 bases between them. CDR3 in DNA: TGCGCCAGCAGCACGCGGACGGGATCCTACAATGAGCAGTTCTTC. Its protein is CASSTRTGSYNEQFF.

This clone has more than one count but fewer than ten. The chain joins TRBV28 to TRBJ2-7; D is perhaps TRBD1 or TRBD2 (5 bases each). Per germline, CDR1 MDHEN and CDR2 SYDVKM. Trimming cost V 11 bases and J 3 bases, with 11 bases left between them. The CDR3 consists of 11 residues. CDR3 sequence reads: CAYGTNYEQYF. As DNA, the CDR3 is TGTGCCTACGGGACCAACTACGAGCAGTACTTC.

The CDR3 loop reads CASSIASLAGGYNEQFF. DNA of the CDR3: TGTGCCAGTAGTATAGCCTCACTAGCGGGAGGGTACAATGAGCAGTTCTTC. The gene calls are TRBV19 and TRBJ2-1; the match to TRBD2 covers 13 bases. CDR1 is LNHDA and CDR2 is SQIVND in the germline V gene (reference sequence). V shed 1 base and J 4 bases; nucleotides not matched to a gene: 4. The CDR3 runs 17 residues.

The CDR3 here is CASSRSVRDRAYNEQFF. The CDR3 nucleotides read TGTGCCAGCAGCCGGTCGGTCCGGGACAGGGCCTACAATGAGCAGTTCTTC. This chain uses TRBV7-2 with TRBJ2-1; 9 bases map to TRBD1. J lost 2 bases, V lost 5 bases, and 10 bases had no gene match. This CDR3 comprises 17 residues. Germline-derived CDR1 and CDR2 are SGHTA and FQGNSA. The complete variable domain, with remaining parts taken from reference TRBV7-2 and TRBJ2-1, reads GAGVSQSPSNKVTEKGKDVELRCDPISGHTALYWYRQSLGQGLEFLIYFQGNSAPDKSGLPSDRFSAERTGGSVSTLTIQRTQQEDSAVYLCASSRSVRDRAYNEQFFGPGTRLTVL.

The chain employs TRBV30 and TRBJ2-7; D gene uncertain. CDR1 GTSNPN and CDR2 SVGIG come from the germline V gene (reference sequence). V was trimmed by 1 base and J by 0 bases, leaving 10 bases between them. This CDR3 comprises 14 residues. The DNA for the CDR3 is TGTGCCTGGAGTGGCGGCTTAAGCTCCTACGAGCAGTACTTC. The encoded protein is CAWSGGLSSYEQYF.

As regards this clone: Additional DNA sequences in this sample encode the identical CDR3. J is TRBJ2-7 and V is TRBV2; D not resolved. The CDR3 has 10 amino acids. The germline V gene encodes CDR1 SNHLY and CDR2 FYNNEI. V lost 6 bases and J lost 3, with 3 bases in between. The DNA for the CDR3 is TGTGCCAGCAGCGACTACGAGCAGTACTTC. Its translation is CASSDYEQYF.

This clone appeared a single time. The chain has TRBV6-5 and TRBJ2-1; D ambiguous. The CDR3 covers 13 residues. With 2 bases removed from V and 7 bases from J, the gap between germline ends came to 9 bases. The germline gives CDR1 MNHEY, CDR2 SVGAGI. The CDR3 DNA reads TGTGCCAGCAGTTACAGGGATGGGAATGAGCAGTTCTTC. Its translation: CASSYRDGNEQFF.

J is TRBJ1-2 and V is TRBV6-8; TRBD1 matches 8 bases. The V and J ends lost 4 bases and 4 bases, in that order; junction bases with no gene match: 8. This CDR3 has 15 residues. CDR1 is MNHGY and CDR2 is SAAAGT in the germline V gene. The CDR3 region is CASSSVAGGSYGYTF. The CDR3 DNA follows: TGTGCCAGCAGTTCCGTGGCAGGGGGCAGCTATGGCTACACCTTC.

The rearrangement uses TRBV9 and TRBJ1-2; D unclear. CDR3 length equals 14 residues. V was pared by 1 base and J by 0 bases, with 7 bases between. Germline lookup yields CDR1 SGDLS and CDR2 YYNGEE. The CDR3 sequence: CASSVHGSNYGYTF. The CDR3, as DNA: TGTGCCAGCAGCGTACACGGATCTAACTATGGCTACACCTTC. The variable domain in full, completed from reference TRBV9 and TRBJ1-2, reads DSGVTQTPKHLITATGQRVTLRCSPRSGDLSVYWYQQSLDQGLQFLIQYYNGEERAKGNILERFSAQQFPDLHSELNLSSLELGDSALYFCASSVHGSNYGYTFGSGTRLTVV.

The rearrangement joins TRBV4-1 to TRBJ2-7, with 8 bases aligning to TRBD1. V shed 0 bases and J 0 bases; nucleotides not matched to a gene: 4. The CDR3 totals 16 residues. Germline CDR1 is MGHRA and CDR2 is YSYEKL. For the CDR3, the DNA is TGCGCCAGCAGCCAAGATCTGGGGACAGGCTCCTACGAGCAGTACTTC. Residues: CASSQDLGTGSYEQYF.

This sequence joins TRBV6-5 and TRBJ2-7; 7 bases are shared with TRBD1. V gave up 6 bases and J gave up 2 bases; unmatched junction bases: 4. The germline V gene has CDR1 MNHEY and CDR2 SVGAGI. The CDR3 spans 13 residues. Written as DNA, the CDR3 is TGTGCCAGCAGCCAGGGGGTTCCCTACGAGCAGTACTTC. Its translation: CASSQGVPYEQYF.

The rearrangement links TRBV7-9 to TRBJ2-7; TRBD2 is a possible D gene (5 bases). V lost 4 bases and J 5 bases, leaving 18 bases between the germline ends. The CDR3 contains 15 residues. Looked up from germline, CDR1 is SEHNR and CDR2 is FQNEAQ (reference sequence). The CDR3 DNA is TGTGCCAGCAGCTCCAACAGTGCCGGAGGCAACGAGCAGTACTTC. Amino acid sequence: CASSSNSAGGNEQYF.

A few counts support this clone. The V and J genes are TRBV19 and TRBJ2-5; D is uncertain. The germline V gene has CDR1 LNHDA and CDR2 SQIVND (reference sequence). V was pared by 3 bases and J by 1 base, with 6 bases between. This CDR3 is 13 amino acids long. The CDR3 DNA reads TGTGCCAGTAGTATTGACGCCCAAGAGACCCAGTACTTC. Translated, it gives CASSIDAQETQYF.

Written as DNA, the CDR3 is TGTGCCAGCAGCCTGACCTACTACGAGCAGTACTTC. As protein: CASSLTYYEQYF. The chain couples TRBV28 to TRBJ2-7, with D uncertain. V gave up 6 bases and J gave up 3 bases, with 9 bases separating them. The CDR3 has 12 amino acids. Germline V gene sequence: CDR1 MDHEN, CDR2 SYDVKM. The whole variable domain, filled in from reference TRBV28 and TRBJ2-7, reads DVKVTQSSRYLVKRTGEKVFLECVQDMDHENMFWYRQDPGLGLRLIYFSYDVKMKEKGDIPEGYSVSREKKERFSLILESASTNQTSMYLCASSLTYYEQYFGPGTRLTVT.